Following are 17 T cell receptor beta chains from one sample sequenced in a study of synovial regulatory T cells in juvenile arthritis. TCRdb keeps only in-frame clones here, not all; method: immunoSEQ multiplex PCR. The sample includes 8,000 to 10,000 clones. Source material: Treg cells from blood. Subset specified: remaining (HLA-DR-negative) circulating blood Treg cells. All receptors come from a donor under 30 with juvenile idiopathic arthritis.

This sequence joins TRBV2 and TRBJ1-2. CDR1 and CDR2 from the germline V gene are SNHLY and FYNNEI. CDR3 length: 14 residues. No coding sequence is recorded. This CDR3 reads CASTGWGQDYGYTF.

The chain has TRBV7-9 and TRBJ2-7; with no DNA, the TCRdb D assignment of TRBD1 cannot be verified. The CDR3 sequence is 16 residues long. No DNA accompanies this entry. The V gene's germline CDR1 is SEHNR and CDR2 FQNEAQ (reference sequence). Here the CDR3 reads CASSNRGGEATYEQYF.

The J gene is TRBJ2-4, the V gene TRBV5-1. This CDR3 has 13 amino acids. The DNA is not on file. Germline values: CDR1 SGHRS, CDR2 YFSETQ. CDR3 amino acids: CASSLGFPNIQYF. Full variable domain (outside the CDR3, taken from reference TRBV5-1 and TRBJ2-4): KAGVTQTPRYLIKTRGQQVTLSCSPISGHRSVSWYQQTPGQGLQFLFEYFSETQRNKGNFPGRFSGRQFSNSRSEMNVSTLELGDSALYLCASSLGFPNIQYFGAGTRLSVL.

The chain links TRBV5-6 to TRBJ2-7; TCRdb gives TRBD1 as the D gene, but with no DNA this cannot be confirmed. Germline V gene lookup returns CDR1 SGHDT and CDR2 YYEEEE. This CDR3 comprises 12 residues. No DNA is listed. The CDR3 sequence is CASGRTTGTRYF.

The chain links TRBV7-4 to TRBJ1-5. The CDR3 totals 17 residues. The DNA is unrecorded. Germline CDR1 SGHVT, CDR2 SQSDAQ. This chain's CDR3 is CASSPEGGGANNQPQHF.

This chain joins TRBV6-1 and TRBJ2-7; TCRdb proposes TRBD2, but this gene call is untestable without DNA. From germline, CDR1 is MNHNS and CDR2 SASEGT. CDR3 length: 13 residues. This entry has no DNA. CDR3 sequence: CASSESRRGEQYF.

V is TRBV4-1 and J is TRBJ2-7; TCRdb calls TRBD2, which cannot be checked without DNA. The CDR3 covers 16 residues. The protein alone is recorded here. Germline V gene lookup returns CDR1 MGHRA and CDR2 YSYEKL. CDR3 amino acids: CASSQDLTSGSYEQYF.

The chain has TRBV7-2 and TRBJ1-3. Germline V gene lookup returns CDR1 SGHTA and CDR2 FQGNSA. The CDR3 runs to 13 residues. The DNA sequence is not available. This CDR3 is CASSLAGGNTIYF.

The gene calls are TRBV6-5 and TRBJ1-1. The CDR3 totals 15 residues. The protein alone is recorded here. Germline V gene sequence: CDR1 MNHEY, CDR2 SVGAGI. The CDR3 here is CASSWEGRGDTEAFF.

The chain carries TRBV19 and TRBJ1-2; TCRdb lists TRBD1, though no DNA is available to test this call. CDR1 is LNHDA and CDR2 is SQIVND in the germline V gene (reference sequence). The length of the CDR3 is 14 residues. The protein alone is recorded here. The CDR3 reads CASSKDSKNYGYTF.

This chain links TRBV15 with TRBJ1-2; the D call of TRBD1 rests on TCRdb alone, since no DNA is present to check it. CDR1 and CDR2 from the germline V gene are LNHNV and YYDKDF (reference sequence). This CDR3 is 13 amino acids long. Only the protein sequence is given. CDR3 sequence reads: CATSRDVDIGYTF.

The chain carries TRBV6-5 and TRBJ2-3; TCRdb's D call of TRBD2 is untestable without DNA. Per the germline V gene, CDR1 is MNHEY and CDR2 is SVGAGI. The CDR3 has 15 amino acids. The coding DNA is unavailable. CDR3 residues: CASTSDSRRRNTQYF.

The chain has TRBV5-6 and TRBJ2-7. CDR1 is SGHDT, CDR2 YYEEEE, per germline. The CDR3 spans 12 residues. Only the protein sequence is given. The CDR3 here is CASSRASYEQYF.

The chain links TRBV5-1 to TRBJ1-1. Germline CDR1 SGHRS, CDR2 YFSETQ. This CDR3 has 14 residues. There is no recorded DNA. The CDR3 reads CASSWDSANTEAFF.

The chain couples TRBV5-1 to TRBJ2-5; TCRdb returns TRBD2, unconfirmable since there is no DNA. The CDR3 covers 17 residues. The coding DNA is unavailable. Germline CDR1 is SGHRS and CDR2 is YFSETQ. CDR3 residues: CASRGASGRYVQETQYF.

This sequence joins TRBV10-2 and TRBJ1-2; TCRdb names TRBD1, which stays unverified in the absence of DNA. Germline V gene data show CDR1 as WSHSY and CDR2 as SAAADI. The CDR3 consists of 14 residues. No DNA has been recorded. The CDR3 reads CASTSRGLLYGYTF.

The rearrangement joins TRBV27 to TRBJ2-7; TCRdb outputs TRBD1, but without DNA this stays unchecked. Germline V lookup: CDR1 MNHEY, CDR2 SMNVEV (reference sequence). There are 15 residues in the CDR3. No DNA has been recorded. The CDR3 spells CASSLFWDRGYEQYF.